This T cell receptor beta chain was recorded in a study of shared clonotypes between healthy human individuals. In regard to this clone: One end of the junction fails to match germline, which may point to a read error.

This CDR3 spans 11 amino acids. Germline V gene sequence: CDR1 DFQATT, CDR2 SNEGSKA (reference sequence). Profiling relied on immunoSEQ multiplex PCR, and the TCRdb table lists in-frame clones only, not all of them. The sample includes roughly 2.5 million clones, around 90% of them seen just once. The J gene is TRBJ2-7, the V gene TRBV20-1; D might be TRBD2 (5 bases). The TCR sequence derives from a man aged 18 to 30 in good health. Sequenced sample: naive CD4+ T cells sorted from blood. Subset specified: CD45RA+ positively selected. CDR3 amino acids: CSARDGGHHGF. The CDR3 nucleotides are TGCAGTGCTAGAGACGGCGGGCACCATGGCTTC.